The source of this T cell receptor beta chain is a study of T-cell reconstitution after alpha-beta-depleted transplantation in children. Using unique molecular identifiers, the investigators prepared the TCRbeta library. TCRdb called the PCR reads again in MiXCR, with one record for every CDR3 protein. The table has about 270,000 distinct CDR3 sequences, over 8% seen once. CDR1 is MNHEY, CDR2 SMNVEV, per germline (reference sequence). The CDR3 is 15 residues long. The V gene end was trimmed by 6 bases and the J gene end by 5 bases; junction bases not matched to a gene: 10. The rearrangement links TRBV27 to TRBJ1-5; 7 bases are a match to TRBD1. This sequence originates from a human donor who donated a stem cell graft to a child with SCID. This specimen was PBMCs from the stem cell graft donor, taken from the stem cell graft. The CDR3 nucleotides read TGTGCCAGCAGCTGGGACAGTCGAAAGGATCAGCCCCAGCATTTT. Its protein is CASSWDSRKDQPQHF.